Below, 29 T cell receptor beta chains from the same sample are listed, as sequenced in a study of cytotoxic CD8 clonotypes in ibrutinib-treated CLL. TCRdb's table, derived via immunoSEQ multiplex PCR, lists solely in-frame clones and lacks some. The table has about 130,000 clones, around 84% seen once. Sequencing was performed on PBMCs, taken after 24 months of ibrutinib treatment. The receptors stem from a human donor with chronic lymphocytic leukemia.

The DNA for the CDR3 is TGCGCCAGCTCGGGACAGACAACTAACTATGGCTACACCTTC. It codes for CASSGQTTNYGYTF. The chain carries TRBV5-1 and TRBJ1-2; 7 nucleotides match TRBD1. In germline, CDR1 is SGHRS, CDR2 YFSETQ. This CDR3 is built from 14 residues. V dropped 7 bases and J dropped 0; count of bases not matched to a gene: 6.

This sequence joins TRBV19 and TRBJ2-5; TRBD2 matches 9 bases. With V trimmed by 5 bases and J by 5 bases, 15 bases remained unmatched. The CDR3 extends over 17 amino acids. Germline V CDR1 and CDR2: LNHDA, SQIVND (reference sequence). The DNA for the CDR3 is TGTGCCAGTAGTCCGCCCCTCGGGCTAGCGGGGATGGAGACCCAGTACTTC. Translation: CASSPPLGLAGMETQYF.

The chain recombines TRBV5-1 with TRBJ2-7; D is possibly TRBD2 (6 bases). This CDR3 spans 14 amino acids. Trimming took off 4 bases at V and 0 bases at J, with 11 bases between the two ends. Germline V CDR1 and CDR2: SGHRS, YFSETQ. The CDR3 bases are TGCGCCAGCAGCCTGGACGGGAGCTCCTACGAGCAGTACTTC. Translation: CASSLDGSSYEQYF.

This clone was seen only once. V and J are TRBV7-9 and TRBJ2-3; no definite D call. CDR3 size: 14 residues. Germline CDR1 SEHNR, CDR2 FQNEAQ (reference sequence). V gave up 4 bases and J gave up 6 bases, with 14 bases separating them. The CDR3 DNA reads as TGTGCCAGCAGCTCTGAATACGATCTGGATACGCAGTATTTT. Its protein product is CASSSEYDLDTQYF.

V and J are TRBV5-8 and TRBJ1-4; no clear D. V lost 2 bases and J lost 8, with 4 bases in between. CDR1 SGHTS and CDR2 YDEGEE come from the germline V gene. The CDR3 sequence is 11 residues long. Here the CDR3 DNA reads TGTGCCAGCAGCTTCGGGGAAAAACTGTTTTTT. This gives the protein CASSFGEKLFF.

The V call is TRBV6-1, the J call TRBJ2-5; 15 bases agree with TRBD2. The CDR3 is 17 amino acids. V was clipped by 4 bases and J by 4 bases; unmatched bases: 7. Germline assignment: CDR1 MNHNS and CDR2 SASEGT. The CDR3 sequence: CASSVIGLAGGIETQYF. The CDR3 coding sequence is TGTGCCAGCAGTGTCATCGGACTAGCGGGGGGGATAGAGACCCAGTACTTC.

For this clone: This specimen includes other DNA sequences encoding the same CDR3. The chain has TRBV5-6 and TRBJ1-6, with 11 bases lining up with TRBD1. V lost 5 bases and J lost 7; bases outside the gene matches: 2. Germline CDR1 is SGHDT and CDR2 is YYEEEE. The CDR3 has 14 amino acids. This CDR3 is CASSRDRGNSPLHF. The DNA for the CDR3 is TGTGCCAGCAGTCGGGACAGGGGGAATTCACCCCTCCACTTT.

The chain recombines TRBV2 with TRBJ1-5; D ambiguous. The CDR3 is 16 amino acids. Trimming left V 1 base short and J 2 bases short, with 12 bases between. Germline V CDR1 and CDR2: SNHLY, FYNNEI. CDR3 nucleotides: TGTGCCAGCAGTGAAGAGGTGGGGAATGGCAATCAGCCCCAGCATTTT. Its protein is CASSEEVGNGNQPQHF.

V and J are TRBV9 and TRBJ2-6; tentatively, D is TRBD1 (5 bases). The CDR3 runs 19 residues. Germline assignment: CDR1 SGDLS and CDR2 YYNGEE. Trimming left V 0 bases short and J 0 bases short, with 16 bases between. The CDR3 sequence: CASSVATGRASSGANVLTF. The DNA for the CDR3 is TGTGCCAGCAGCGTAGCTACGGGCAGGGCGAGCTCTGGGGCCAACGTCCTGACTTTC.

The chain employs TRBV10-1 and TRBJ2-3; TRBD2 matches 8 bases. Germline V gives CDR1 WNHNN, CDR2 SYGVQD (reference sequence). CDR3 size: 16 residues. The V and J ends lost 4 bases and 1 base, in that order; junction bases with no gene match: 7. The CDR3 reads CASSAPGLAGTDTQYF. The CDR3, as DNA: TGCGCCAGCAGTGCCCCCGGACTAGCCGGCACAGATACGCAGTATTTT.

Note on this clone: This sample includes further DNA sequences coding for the same CDR3. This chain links TRBV5-1 with TRBJ1-2; the match to TRBD1 covers 7 bases. The CDR3 is 15 residues long. V shed 0 bases and J 0 bases; nucleotides not matched to a gene: 2. Germline V CDR1 and CDR2: SGHRS, YFSETQ. For the CDR3, the DNA is TGCGCCAGCAGCTTGGATGGACAGGCTAACTATGGCTACACCTTC. Translation gives CASSLDGQANYGYTF.

This chain links TRBV19 with TRBJ1-1, with D maybe TRBD1 (5 bases). V dropped 5 bases and J dropped 8 bases, with 15 bases sitting between them. CDR1 is LNHDA and CDR2 is SQIVND in the germline V gene (reference sequence). There are 13 residues in the CDR3. In DNA, the CDR3 is TGTGCCAGTAGTGCTCGACAGCCGGCAGAAGCTTTCTTT. Translating gives CASSARQPAEAFF.

This clone came up a few times. V is TRBV18 and J is TRBJ1-4; TRBD1 matches 8 bases. With 6 bases clipped from V and 5 bases from J, the junction kept 5 bases outside the gene matches. CDR3 length: 14 amino acids. Germline CDR1 KGHSH, CDR2 LQKENI. The CDR3 spells CASSRQGRNEKLFF. The CDR3 DNA reads as TGTGCCAGCTCTCGACAGGGGAGAAATGAAAAACTGTTTTTT.

The chain links TRBV19 to TRBJ2-1; TRBD1 is a possible D gene (6 bases). The CDR3 has 14 residues. CDR1 is LNHDA, CDR2 SQIVND, per germline (reference sequence). The V end lost 6 bases, the J end lost 2 bases, and 11 bases lay between the germline ends. CDR3: CASSPRGTYNEQFF. The CDR3 DNA follows: TGTGCCAGTAGCCCCAGGGGTACCTACAATGAGCAGTTCTTC.

V and J are TRBV11-2 and TRBJ1-2; 7 bases are shared with TRBD1. J was trimmed by 6 bases and V by 2 bases; bases with no gene match: 0. Germline CDR1 and CDR2: SGHAT and FQNNGV. The length of the CDR3 is 12 residues. The CDR3 DNA reads TGTGCCAGCAGCTTAACAGGGGATGGCTACACCTTC. It encodes CASSLTGDGYTF.

The chain uses TRBV28 and TRBJ1-2; unclear D gene. The CDR3 loop spans 12 amino acids. CDR1 is MDHEN, CDR2 SYDVKM, per germline. Trimming cost V 4 bases and J 3 bases, with 6 bases left between them. CDR3 amino acids: CASSSSYYGYTF. CDR3 sequence (DNA): TGTGCCAGCAGTTCTAGTTACTATGGCTACACCTTC.

This clone was recorded many times. The chain carries TRBV7-9 and TRBJ2-2; D gene unclear. Trimming removed 3 bases from V and 3 bases from J, with 11 bases in between. Germline V CDR1 and CDR2: SEHNR, FQNEAQ (reference sequence). This CDR3 contains 15 residues. The DNA of the CDR3 is TGTGCCAGCAGCTTCAAGGGCCTCTACACCGGGGAGCTGTTTTTT. It encodes CASSFKGLYTGELFF.

The chain links TRBV29-1 to TRBJ2-7; 10 bases are shared with TRBD1. This CDR3 comprises 12 residues. The V gene's germline CDR1 is SQVTM and CDR2 ANQGSEA. V gave up 6 bases and J gave up 5 bases; unmatched junction bases: 4. The CDR3: CSVGTGAHEQYF. For the CDR3, the DNA is TGCAGCGTAGGGACAGGGGCCCACGAGCAGTACTTC.

The gene calls are TRBV6-1 and TRBJ1-5, with D possibly TRBD1 on 6 matching bases. The V and J ends lost 7 bases and 0 bases respectively, with 13 bases between them. Germline values: CDR1 MNHNS, CDR2 SASEGT. The length of the CDR3 is 15 residues. The CDR3 region has the DNA TGTGCCAGCAATGGGGGCAGATATAGCAATCAGCCCCAGCATTTT. Amino acids: CASNGGRYSNQPQHF.

This chain connects TRBV6-1 to TRBJ2-7, with a possible D match to TRBD1 (6 bases). The CDR3 totals 14 residues. Trimming took off 7 bases at V and 3 bases at J, with 16 bases between the two ends. CDR1 and CDR2 (germline): MNHNS, SASEGT. The CDR3 loop is CASIGTGSYYEQYF. For the CDR3, the DNA is TGTGCCAGCATTGGTACAGGGAGTTACTACGAGCAGTACTTC.

CDR3 loop: CASRLGTGNNSPLHF. DNA for the CDR3: TGTGCCAGCAGACTAGGGACAGGGAATAATTCACCCCTCCACTTT. This chain joins TRBV7-6 and TRBJ1-6, with TRBD1 matching 9 bases. Germline values: CDR1 SGHVS, CDR2 FNYEAQ. The CDR3 covers 15 residues. The junction had 5 bases not matched to a gene; V was cut back by 6 bases and J by 5 bases. Using reference TRBV7-6 and TRBJ1-6 for the parts outside the CDR3, the full variable domain is GAGVSQSPRYKVTKRGQDVALRCDPISGHVSLYWYRQALGQGPEFLTYFNYEAQQDKSGLPNDRFSAERPEGSISTLTIQRTEQRDSAMYRCASRLGTGNNSPLHFGNGTRLTVT.

This clone has just one count. The genes are TRBV6-5 and TRBJ1-1; D uncertain. The CDR3 is 15 amino acids. Trimming removed 0 bases at V and 1 base at J, with 9 bases between. Germline V gene data show CDR1 as MNHEY and CDR2 as SVGAGI. CDR3 DNA: TGTGCCAGCAGTTACTCCCCGGGAGGGAACACTGAAGCTTTCTTT. It translates to CASSYSPGGNTEAFF.

V and J are TRBV2 and TRBJ2-7, with a possible D match to TRBD1 (6 bases). V was shortened by 8 bases and J by 2 bases, with 10 bases between the two germline ends. This CDR3 spans 12 amino acids. CDR1 and CDR2 (germline): SNHLY, FYNNEI. In nucleotides, the CDR3 is TGTGCCAGCGTAGGACAGCCCTACGAGCAGTACTTC. Encoded protein: CASVGQPYEQYF.

The rearrangement joins TRBV7-9 to TRBJ2-1; no firm D call. Germline-derived CDR1 and CDR2 are SEHNR and FQNEAQ (reference sequence). The CDR3 is 11 amino acids. The V gene lost 6 bases and the J gene lost 6 bases, with 6 bases spanning the gap. The CDR3 DNA reads as TGTGCCAGCAGGGCTCCCAATGAGCAGTTCTTC. Its translation is CASRAPNEQFF. The full variable domain, its missing parts supplied by reference TRBV7-9 and TRBJ2-1, is DTGVSQNPRHKITKRGQNVTFRCDPISEHNRLYWYRQTLGQGPEFLTYFQNEAQLEKSRLLSDRFSAERPKGSFSTLEIQRTEQGDSAMYLCASRAPNEQFFGPGTRLTVL.

This clone was found once. V and J are TRBV7-2 and TRBJ1-2; no definite D call. Germline V gene data show CDR1 as SGHTA and CDR2 as FQGNSA. This CDR3 contains 13 residues. V lost 1 base and J 8 bases, leaving 11 bases between the germline ends. The CDR3 here is CASSLDPDGGYTF. The CDR3 DNA reads as TGTGCCAGCAGCTTAGACCCAGATGGGGGCTACACCTTC.

The gene calls are TRBV2 and TRBJ2-3; maybe TRBD2 (5 bases). This CDR3 has 13 residues. Germline V gene data show CDR1 as SNHLY and CDR2 as FYNNEI. V gave up 3 bases and J gave up 2 bases, with 6 bases separating them. The CDR3: CASSEEATDTQYF. The CDR3 nucleotides are TGTGCCAGCAGTGAGGAGGCCACAGATACGCAGTATTTT.

The J gene is TRBJ1-6, the V gene TRBV6-6; no clear D gene. The V end was cut by 7 bases, the J end by 4 bases, with 17 bases between. The CDR3 has 16 amino acids. Germline-derived CDR1 and CDR2 are MNHNY and SVGAGI (reference sequence). The CDR3 spells CASNIFSRGYNSPLHF. In nucleotides, the CDR3 is TGTGCCAGCAATATATTTTCTCGAGGGTATAATTCACCCCTCCACTTT.

The chain uses TRBV5-1 and TRBJ2-2; TRBD1 is a possible D gene (5 bases). Trimming stripped 7 bases from V and 3 bases from J, with 10 bases between. CDR3 length: 13 amino acids. Germline V CDR1 and CDR2: SGHRS, YFSETQ. CDR3: CASRTGYTGELFF. The CDR3 DNA follows: TGCGCCAGCCGAACAGGATACACCGGGGAGCTGTTTTTT.

The V gene is TRBV19, the J gene TRBJ2-7; unclear D gene. CDR1 and CDR2 from the germline V gene are LNHDA and SQIVND (reference sequence). Trimming stripped 3 bases from V and 6 bases from J, with 12 bases between. This CDR3 has 13 residues. In DNA, the CDR3 is TGTGCCAGTAGTATCGTAGTGGGATCCGAGCAGTACTTC. Its protein is CASSIVVGSEQYF. Using reference TRBV19 and TRBJ2-7 for the parts outside the CDR3, the full variable domain is DGGITQSPKYLFRKEGQNVTLSCEQNLNHDAMYWYRQDPGQGLRLIYYSQIVNDFQKGDIAEGYSVSREKKESFPLTVTSAQKNPTAFYLCASSIVVGSEQYFGPGTRLTVT.